The 21 T cell receptor beta chains presented below share a single source sample, sequenced in a study of blood T cell repertoires in COVID-19. The assay was immunoSEQ multiplex PCR, and TCRdb's table has in-frame clones only and misses some. The sample holds about 59,000 clones, approximately 84% seen once. Sequencing was carried out using peripheral blood. All receptors derive from a man older than 75 in a cohort sampled during active COVID-19.

This clone was detected once. This chain joins TRBV5-4 and TRBJ1-1; 9 bases align to TRBD1. V lost 2 bases, J lost 5 bases, and 4 bases stayed unmatched. This CDR3 is 14 amino acids long. Germline CDR1 reads SGHNT; CDR2 reads YYREEE (reference sequence). In DNA form, the CDR3 reads TGTGCCAGCAGCTTCCGGGACAGGGAGACTGAAGCTTTCTTT. The encoded protein is CASSFRDRETEAFF.

J is TRBJ2-2 and V is TRBV29-1; TRBD1 matches at 9 bases. In germline, CDR1 is SQVTM, CDR2 ANQGSEA. The CDR3 runs to 14 residues. J was trimmed by 7 bases and V by 6 bases; bases with no gene match: 9. CDR3: CSVEDRGMGGELFF. CDR3 bases: TGCAGCGTGGAGGACAGGGGTATGGGCGGGGAGCTGTTTTTT.

This clone was counted once. J is TRBJ2-1 and V is TRBV5-1, with D uncertain. Per the germline V gene, CDR1 is SGHRS and CDR2 is YFSETQ. The CDR3 is 11 amino acids. Trimming removed 5 bases at V and 4 bases at J, with 4 bases between. This CDR3 is CASRSYNEQFF. The CDR3 DNA sequence: TGCGCCAGCAGGTCGTACAATGAGCAGTTCTTC.

The V call is TRBV27, the J call TRBJ1-2; D might be TRBD1 (5 bases). This CDR3 spans 15 amino acids. Germline CDR1 and CDR2: MNHEY and SMNVEV (reference sequence). The V end lost 5 bases, the J end lost 8 bases, and 21 bases lay between the germline ends. CDR3 sequence reads: CASSPTRGGRKGYTF. CDR3 in DNA: TGTGCCAGCAGTCCGACTCGCGGGGGTCGGAAGGGCTACACCTTC.

The chain is built from TRBV30 and TRBJ1-4; D might be TRBD1 (6 bases). The CDR3 is 14 amino acids. V was cut by 2 bases and J by 7 bases, with 14 bases left in between. The germline V gene encodes CDR1 GTSNPN and CDR2 SVGIG (reference sequence). The CDR3 sequence: CAWSTQGKSEKLFF. DNA for the CDR3: TGTGCCTGGAGTACACAGGGAAAGAGTGAAAAACTGTTTTTT.

This chain joins TRBV10-2 and TRBJ1-1; no firm D call. In germline, CDR1 is WSHSY, CDR2 SAAADI. The length of the CDR3 is 13 residues. Between the trimmed V and J ends, which lost 6 bases and 5 bases, there was a span of 13 bases. CDR3 nucleotide sequence: TGCGCCAGCAGCGCCGCGGGCGGGACTGAAGCTTTCTTT. Residues: CASSAAGGTEAFF.

This chain connects TRBV6-5 to TRBJ1-5; D remains unclear. V was clipped by 6 bases and J by 4 bases, with 10 bases between them. The CDR3 is 13 residues long. Germline loops: CDR1 MNHEY, CDR2 SVGAGI. DNA for the CDR3: TGTGCCAGCAGACCCGGACTTAATCAGCCCCAGCATTTT. Its translation: CASRPGLNQPQHF.

The genes are TRBV20-1 and TRBJ1-6, with a weak D call TRBD1 (5 bases). V was cut by 3 bases and J by 6 bases, with 15 bases left in between. This CDR3 spans 15 amino acids. The germline CDR1 and CDR2 sequences are DFQATT and SNEGSKA (reference sequence). The CDR3 loop is CSASYQGDANSPLHF. CDR3 nucleotide sequence: TGCAGTGCTAGTTACCAGGGTGACGCTAATTCACCCCTCCACTTT.

The chain recombines TRBV7-2 with TRBJ2-2, with 9 bases fitting TRBD1. This CDR3 comprises 18 residues. With 5 bases clipped from V and 4 bases from J, the junction kept 14 bases outside the gene matches. Germline V gene lookup returns CDR1 SGHTA and CDR2 FQGNSA. CDR3 DNA: TGTGCCAGCAGCGGACAATTACTTAGGACAGGGGCCACCGGGGAGCTGTTTTTT. Translating it yields CASSGQLLRTGATGELFF.

The chain employs TRBV5-1 and TRBJ2-7; D perhaps matches TRBD2 (7 bases). Trimming removed 0 bases from V and 4 bases from J, with 17 bases in between. CDR3 length equals 16 residues. CDR1 is SGHRS and CDR2 is YFSETQ in the germline V gene. The CDR3 DNA is TGCGCCAGCAGCTTGGCCCGGGGGGCAAATGTTTACGAGCAGTACTTC. It is translated as CASSLARGANVYEQYF.

J is TRBJ2-6 and V is TRBV29-1; 8 positions agree with TRBD1. Germline-derived CDR1 and CDR2 are SQVTM and ANQGSEA. V lost 6 bases, J lost 3 bases, and 4 bases stayed unmatched. There are 14 residues in the CDR3. In DNA form, the CDR3 reads TGCAGCGTAATGGACAGGGTTGGGGCCAACGTCCTGACTTTC. Amino acid sequence: CSVMDRVGANVLTF.

The rearrangement links TRBV7-2 to TRBJ2-5, with TRBD2 matching 12 bases. The CDR3 is made up of 16 amino acids. Per the germline V gene, CDR1 is SGHTA and CDR2 is FQGNSA. Germline trimming cut 3 bases from V and 1 base from J; bases unmatched to any gene: 3. In DNA, the CDR3 is TGTGCCAGCAGCTTGGGGGGACTAGCGGGCCAAGAGACCCAGTACTTC. Translated: CASSLGGLAGQETQYF.

As to this clone: A read error may produce the germline difference seen at one junction end. This rearrangement joins TRBV7-2 to TRBJ1-1; TRBD1 aligns across 7 bases. CDR1 is SGHTA, CDR2 FQGNSA, per germline. CDR3 length equals 14 residues. CDR3 amino acids: CASRTGTANPEAFF. CDR3 in DNA: TGTGCCAGCAGAACTGGGACAGCGAACCCTGAAGCTTTCTTT.

The genes are TRBV29-1 and TRBJ2-7, with 8 nucleotides matching TRBD1. The germline CDR1 and CDR2 sequences are SQVTM and ANQGSEA. The J segment lost 0 bases and the V segment lost 5 bases, leaving 12 bases of the junction unmatched. CDR3 size: 16 residues. In nucleotides, the CDR3 is TGCAGCGTTTTATTATGGGGACAGGCAACCTCCTACGAGCAGTACTTC. It specifies CSVLLWGQATSYEQYF.

The chain employs TRBV29-1 and TRBJ2-7, with 9 bases identical to TRBD1. From germline, CDR1 is SQVTM and CDR2 ANQGSEA. Trimming cost V 2 bases and J 5 bases; bases outside gene matches: 4. The CDR3 has 13 residues. The CDR3: CSVEWDRDHEQYF. The CDR3 nucleotides read TGCAGCGTTGAATGGGACAGGGACCACGAGCAGTACTTC.

The rearrangement joins TRBV29-1 to TRBJ1-2, with a possible D match to TRBD1 (6 bases). The germline gives CDR1 SQVTM, CDR2 ANQGSEA. The V end lost 5 bases, the J end lost 6 bases, and 16 bases lay between the germline ends. The CDR3 spans 13 residues. CDR3 amino acids: CSVLADRAHGYTF. CDR3 sequence (DNA): TGCAGCGTTTTGGCGGACAGAGCCCATGGCTACACCTTC. The whole variable domain, filled in from reference TRBV29-1 and TRBJ1-2, reads SAVISQKPSRDICQRGTSLTIQCQVDSQVTMMFWYRQQPGQSLTLIATANQGSEATYESGFVIDKFPISRPNLTFSTLTVSNMSPEDSSIYLCSVLADRAHGYTFGSGTRLTVV.

CDR3 sequence reads: CASSTGQGAWDTEAFF. The CDR3 nucleotides read TGTGCCAGCAGTACTGGACAGGGGGCTTGGGACACTGAAGCTTTCTTT. The rearrangement joins TRBV2 to TRBJ1-1, with TRBD1 identical over 11 bases. J lost 3 bases, V lost 5 bases, and 8 bases had no gene match. Germline CDR1 SNHLY, CDR2 FYNNEI. The CDR3 length is 16 residues.

The chain uses TRBV19 and TRBJ2-4, with 7 bases that match TRBD1. The length of the CDR3 is 17 residues. Losses at the gene ends were 7 bases for V and 3 bases for J; bases not matched to a gene: 15. From germline, CDR1 is LNHDA and CDR2 SQIVND (reference sequence). CDR3 loop: CASNTLGKGAVKNIQYF. CDR3 coding DNA: TGTGCCAGTAATACCTTGGGCAAGGGGGCAGTCAAAAACATTCAGTACTTC.

The rearrangement uses TRBV7-2 and TRBJ1-2, with 8 bases that match TRBD1. Germline V gene sequence: CDR1 SGHTA, CDR2 FQGNSA. V dropped 1 base and J dropped 5; count of bases not matched to a gene: 6. CDR3 length: 15 residues. The CDR3 nucleotides are TGTGCCAGCAGCTTAGTGGGCAGGGGGCTGTATGGCTACACCTTC. Protein sequence: CASSLVGRGLYGYTF. Full variable domain (outside the CDR3, taken from reference TRBV7-2 and TRBJ1-2): GAGVSQSPSNKVTEKGKDVELRCDPISGHTALYWYRQSLGQGLEFLIYFQGNSAPDKSGLPSDRFSAERTGGSVSTLTIQRTQQEDSAVYLCASSLVGRGLYGYTFGSGTRLTVV.

The chain uses TRBV15 and TRBJ2-5, with unresolved D. The CDR3 is 14 amino acids. The V end lost 0 bases, the J end lost 2 bases, and 7 bases lay between the germline ends. Germline V lookup: CDR1 LNHNV, CDR2 YYDKDF (reference sequence). CDR3 sequence: CATSRDPVQETQYF. The CDR3 DNA reads TGTGCCACCAGCAGAGATCCAGTACAAGAGACCCAGTACTTC.

This clone was counted once. The chain has TRBV14 and TRBJ2-4; 7 nucleotides align to TRBD2. J gave up 1 base and V 3 bases, and 3 bases lay outside the gene matches. Per the germline V gene, CDR1 is SGHDN and CDR2 is FVKESK. This CDR3 has 15 residues. The CDR3 region is CASSQGGVAKNIQYF. The CDR3 bases are TGTGCCAGCAGCCAGGGAGGGGTGGCCAAAAACATTCAGTACTTC.